This T cell receptor beta chain was sequenced during a study of OX40 agonist ivuxolimab in advanced cancers. The protocol was immunoSEQ multiplex PCR, while the TCRdb copy is restricted to in-frame clones and leaves out a portion. Of approximately 86,000 clones listed, around 90% are singletons. Trimming took 2 bases from V and 1 from J, leaving 6 bases between them. Germline CDR1 is MGHDK and CDR2 is SYGVNS. The CDR3 has 14 residues. This TCR derives from an adult with an advanced solid tumor such as melanoma, head and neck, liver or kidney cancer. The chain joins TRBV25-1 to TRBJ1-5; D is unclear. Specimen: CD4+ or CD8+ T cells sorted from blood, collected in a trial of the OX40 agonist ivuxolimab. The CDR3 spells CASSETASNQPQHF. CDR3 nucleotides: TGTGCCAGCAGTGAAACGGCCAGCAATCAGCCCCAGCATTTT.